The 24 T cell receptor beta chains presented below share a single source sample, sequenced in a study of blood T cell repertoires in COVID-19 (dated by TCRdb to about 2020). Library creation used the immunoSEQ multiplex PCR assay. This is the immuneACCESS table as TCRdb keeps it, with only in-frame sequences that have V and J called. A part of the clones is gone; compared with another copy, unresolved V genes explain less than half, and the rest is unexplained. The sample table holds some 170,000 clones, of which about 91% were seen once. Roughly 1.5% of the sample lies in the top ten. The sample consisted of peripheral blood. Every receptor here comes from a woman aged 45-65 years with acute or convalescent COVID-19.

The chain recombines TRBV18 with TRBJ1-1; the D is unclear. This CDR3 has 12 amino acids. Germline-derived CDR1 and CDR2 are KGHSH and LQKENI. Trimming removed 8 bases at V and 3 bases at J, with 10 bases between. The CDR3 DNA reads TGTGCCAGCCGGTTGGTGGACACTGAAGCTTTCTTT. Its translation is CASRLVDTEAFF.

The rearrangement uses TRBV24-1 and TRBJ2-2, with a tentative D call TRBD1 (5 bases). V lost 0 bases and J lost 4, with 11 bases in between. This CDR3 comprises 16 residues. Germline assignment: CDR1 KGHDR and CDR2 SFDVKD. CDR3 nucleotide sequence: TGTGCCACCAGTGATTTGCGGACACCTTCCACCGGGGAGCTGTTTTTT. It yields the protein CATSDLRTPSTGELFF.

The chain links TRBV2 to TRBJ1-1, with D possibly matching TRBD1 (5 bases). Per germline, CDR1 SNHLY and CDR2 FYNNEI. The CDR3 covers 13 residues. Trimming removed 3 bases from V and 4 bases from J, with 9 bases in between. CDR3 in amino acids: CASSDLGPTEAFF. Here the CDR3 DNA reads TGTGCCAGCAGTGATTTGGGGCCCACTGAAGCTTTCTTT.

CDR3 coding DNA: TGTGCCAGCAGCCTAGCGGCCGGGAACACTGAAGCTTTCTTT. Protein product: CASSLAAGNTEAFF. This chain joins TRBV4-2 and TRBJ1-1; D not resolved. This CDR3 contains 14 residues. Germline assignment: CDR1 LGHNA and CDR2 YNFKEQ. Trimming took 4 bases from V and 1 from J, leaving 10 bases between them.

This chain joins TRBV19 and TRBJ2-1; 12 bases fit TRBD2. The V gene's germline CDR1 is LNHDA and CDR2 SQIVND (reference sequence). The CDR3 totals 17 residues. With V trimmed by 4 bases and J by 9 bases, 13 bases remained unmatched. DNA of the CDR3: TGTGCCAGTAGTACGTCACCCTGGACTAGCGGGGTGGGTGAGCAGTTCTTC. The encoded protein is CASSTSPWTSGVGEQFF.

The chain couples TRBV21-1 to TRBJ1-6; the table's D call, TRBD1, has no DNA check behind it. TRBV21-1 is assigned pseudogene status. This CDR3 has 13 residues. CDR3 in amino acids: CASSKDWDTPLHF. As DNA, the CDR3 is TGTGCCAGCAGCAAAGATTGGGACACCCCCCTCCACTTT.

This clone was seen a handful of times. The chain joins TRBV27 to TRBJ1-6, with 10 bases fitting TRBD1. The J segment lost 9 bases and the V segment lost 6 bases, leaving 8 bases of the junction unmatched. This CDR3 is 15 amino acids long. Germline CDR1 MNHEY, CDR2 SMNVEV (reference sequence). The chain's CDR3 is CASRTGTGASSPLHF. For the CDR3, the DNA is TGTGCCAGCAGAACCGGGACAGGGGCGAGTTCACCCCTCCACTTT.

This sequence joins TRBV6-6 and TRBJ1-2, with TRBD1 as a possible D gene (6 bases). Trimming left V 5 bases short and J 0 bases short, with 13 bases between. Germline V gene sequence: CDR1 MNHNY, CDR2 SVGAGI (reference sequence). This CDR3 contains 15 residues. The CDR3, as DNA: TGTGCCAGCAGTACCGACAGGCTTACTAACTATGGCTACACCTTC. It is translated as CASSTDRLTNYGYTF.

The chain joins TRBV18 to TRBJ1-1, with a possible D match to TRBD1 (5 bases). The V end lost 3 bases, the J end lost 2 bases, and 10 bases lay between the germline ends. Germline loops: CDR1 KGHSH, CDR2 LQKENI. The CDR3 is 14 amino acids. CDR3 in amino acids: CASSPLTDNTEAFF. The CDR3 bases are TGTGCCAGCTCACCCCTGACAGATAACACTGAAGCTTTCTTT. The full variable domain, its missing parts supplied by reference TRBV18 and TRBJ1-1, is NAGVMQNPRHLVRRRGQEARLRCSPMKGHSHVYWYRQLPEEGLKFMVYLQKENIIDESGMPKERFSAEFPKEGPSILRIQQVVRGDSAAYFCASSPLTDNTEAFFGQGTRLTVV.

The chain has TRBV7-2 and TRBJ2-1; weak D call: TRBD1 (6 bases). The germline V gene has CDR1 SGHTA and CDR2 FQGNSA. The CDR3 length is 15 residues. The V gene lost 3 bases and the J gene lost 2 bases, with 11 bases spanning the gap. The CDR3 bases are TGTGCCAGCAGCTTGGTAGGGACAACCTACAATGAGCAGTTCTTC. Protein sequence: CASSLVGTTYNEQFF.

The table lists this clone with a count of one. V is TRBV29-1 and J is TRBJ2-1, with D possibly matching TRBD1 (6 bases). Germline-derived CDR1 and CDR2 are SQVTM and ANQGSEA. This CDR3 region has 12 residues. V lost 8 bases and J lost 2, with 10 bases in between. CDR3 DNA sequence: TGCAGCCTTACAGGGACCTACAATGAGCAGTTCTTC. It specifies CSLTGTYNEQFF.

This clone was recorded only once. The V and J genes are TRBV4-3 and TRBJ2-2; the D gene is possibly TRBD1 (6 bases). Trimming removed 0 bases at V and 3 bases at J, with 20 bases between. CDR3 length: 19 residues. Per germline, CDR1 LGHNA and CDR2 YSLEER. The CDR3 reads CASSQERLRGIGDTGELFF. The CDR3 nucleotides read TGCGCCAGCAGCCAAGAAAGACTCAGGGGAATAGGGGACACCGGGGAGCTGTTTTTT.

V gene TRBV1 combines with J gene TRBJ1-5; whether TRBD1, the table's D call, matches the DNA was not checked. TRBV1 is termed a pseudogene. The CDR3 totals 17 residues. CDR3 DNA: TGCACCAGCAGCCTCAAATCGTGGCAGGGGGCCAATCAGCCCCAGCATTTT. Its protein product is CTSSLKSWQGANQPQHF.

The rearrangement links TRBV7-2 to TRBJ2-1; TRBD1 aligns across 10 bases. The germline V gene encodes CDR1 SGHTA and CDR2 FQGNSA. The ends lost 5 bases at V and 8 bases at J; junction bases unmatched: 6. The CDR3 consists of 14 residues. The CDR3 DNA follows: TGTGCCAGCAGCGCGCGACAGGGGGCCCATGAGCAGTTCTTC. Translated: CASSARQGAHEQFF.

CDR3 DNA: TGTGCCAGCAGCCAAGCCGGGACACCAAACAATGAGCAGTTCTTC. This encodes CASSQAGTPNNEQFF. V and J are TRBV3-1 (or the pseudogene TRBV3-2) and TRBJ2-1, with D possibly TRBD1 on 6 matching bases. Germline CDR1 reads LGHDT; CDR2 reads YNNKEL (reference sequence). The CDR3 has 15 amino acids. V lost 1 base, J lost 5 bases, and 12 bases lay in between.

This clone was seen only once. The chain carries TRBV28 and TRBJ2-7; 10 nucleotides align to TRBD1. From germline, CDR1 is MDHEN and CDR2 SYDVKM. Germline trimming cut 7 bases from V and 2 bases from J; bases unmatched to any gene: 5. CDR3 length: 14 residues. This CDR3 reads CASTVTGGPYEQYF. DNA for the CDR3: TGTGCCAGCACCGTGACAGGGGGCCCCTACGAGCAGTACTTC.

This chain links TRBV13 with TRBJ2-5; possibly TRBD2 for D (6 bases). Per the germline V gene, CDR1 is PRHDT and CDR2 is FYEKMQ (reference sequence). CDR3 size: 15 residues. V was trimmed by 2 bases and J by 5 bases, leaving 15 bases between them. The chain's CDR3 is CASSLSGLRDETQYF. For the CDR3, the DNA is TGTGCCAGCAGCTTAAGCGGGCTGAGAGATGAGACCCAGTACTTC.

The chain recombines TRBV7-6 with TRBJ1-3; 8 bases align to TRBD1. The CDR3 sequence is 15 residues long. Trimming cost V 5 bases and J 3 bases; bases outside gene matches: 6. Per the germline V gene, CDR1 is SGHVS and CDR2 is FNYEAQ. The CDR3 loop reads CASSPQGAVGNTIYF. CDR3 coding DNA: TGTGCCAGCAGCCCTCAGGGGGCCGTTGGAAACACCATATATTTT.

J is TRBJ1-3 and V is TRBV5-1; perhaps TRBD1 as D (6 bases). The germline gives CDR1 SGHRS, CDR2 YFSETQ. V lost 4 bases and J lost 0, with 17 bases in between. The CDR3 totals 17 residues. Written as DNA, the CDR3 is TGCGCCAGCAGCCTTTCCGCGGGGGGCGCCTCTGGAAACACCATATATTTT. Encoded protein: CASSLSAGGASGNTIYF. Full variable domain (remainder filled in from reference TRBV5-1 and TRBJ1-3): KAGVTQTPRYLIKTRGQQVTLSCSPISGHRSVSWYQQTPGQGLQFLFEYFSETQRNKGNFPGRFSGRQFSNSRSEMNVSTLELGDSALYLCASSLSAGGASGNTIYFGEGSWLTVV.

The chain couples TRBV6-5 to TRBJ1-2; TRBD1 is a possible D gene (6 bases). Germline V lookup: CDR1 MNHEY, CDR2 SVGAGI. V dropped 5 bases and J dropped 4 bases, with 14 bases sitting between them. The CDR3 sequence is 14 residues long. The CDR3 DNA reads TGTGCCAGCAGTAAATACAGGGAGTTCTATGGCTACACCTTC. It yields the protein CASSKYREFYGYTF.

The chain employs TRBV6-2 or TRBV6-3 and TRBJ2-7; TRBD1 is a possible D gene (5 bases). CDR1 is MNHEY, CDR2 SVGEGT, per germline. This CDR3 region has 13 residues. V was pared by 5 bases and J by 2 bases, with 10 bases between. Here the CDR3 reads CASSDDSAYEQYF. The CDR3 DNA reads TGTGCCAGCAGTGACGACAGTGCCTACGAGCAGTACTTC.

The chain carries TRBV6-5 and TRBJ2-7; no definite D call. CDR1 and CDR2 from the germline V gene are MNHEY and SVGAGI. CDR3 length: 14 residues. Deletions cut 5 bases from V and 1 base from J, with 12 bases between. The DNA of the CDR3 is TGTGCCAGCAGTCTACCTGCCATATCCTACGAGCAGTACTTC. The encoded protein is CASSLPAISYEQYF.

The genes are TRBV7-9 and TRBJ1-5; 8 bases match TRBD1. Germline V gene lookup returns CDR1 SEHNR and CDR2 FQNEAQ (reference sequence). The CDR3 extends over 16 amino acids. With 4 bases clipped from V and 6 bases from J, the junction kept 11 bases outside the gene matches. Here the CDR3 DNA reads TGTGCCAGCAGCTCTACCGGGACAGGCAGGAGTCAGCCCCAGCATTTT. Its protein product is CASSSTGTGRSQPQHF.

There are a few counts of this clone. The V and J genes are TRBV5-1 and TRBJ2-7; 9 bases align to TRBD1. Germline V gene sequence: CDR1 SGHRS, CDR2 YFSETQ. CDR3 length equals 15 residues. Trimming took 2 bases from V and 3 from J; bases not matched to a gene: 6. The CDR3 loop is CASSLGTGKGYEQYF. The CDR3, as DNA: TGCGCCAGCAGCTTAGGGACAGGGAAAGGCTACGAGCAGTACTTC.